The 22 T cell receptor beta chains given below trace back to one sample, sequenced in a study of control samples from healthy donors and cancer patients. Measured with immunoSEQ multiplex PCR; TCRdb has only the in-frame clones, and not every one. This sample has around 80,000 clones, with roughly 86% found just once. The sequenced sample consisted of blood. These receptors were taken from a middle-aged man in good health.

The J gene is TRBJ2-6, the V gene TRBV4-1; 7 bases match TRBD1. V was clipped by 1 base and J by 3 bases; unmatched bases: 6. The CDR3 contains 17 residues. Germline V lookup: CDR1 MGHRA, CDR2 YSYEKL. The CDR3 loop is CASSQGSGGGGANVLTF. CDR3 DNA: TGCGCCAGCAGCCAAGGCTCAGGGGGTGGTGGGGCCAACGTCCTGACTTTC.

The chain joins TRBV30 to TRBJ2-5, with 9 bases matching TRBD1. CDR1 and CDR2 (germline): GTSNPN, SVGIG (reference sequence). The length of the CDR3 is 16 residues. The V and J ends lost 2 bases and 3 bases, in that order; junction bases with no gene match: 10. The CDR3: CAWSNPGQGMEETQYF. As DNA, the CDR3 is TGTGCCTGGAGTAATCCGGGACAGGGCATGGAAGAGACCCAGTACTTC.

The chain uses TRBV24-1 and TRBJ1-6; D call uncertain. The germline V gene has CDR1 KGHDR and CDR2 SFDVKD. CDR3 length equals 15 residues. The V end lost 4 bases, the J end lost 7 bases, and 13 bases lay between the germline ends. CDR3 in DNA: TGTGCCACCAGTGAACCGGTTCCATGGAATTCACCCCTCCACTTT. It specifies CATSEPVPWNSPLHF.

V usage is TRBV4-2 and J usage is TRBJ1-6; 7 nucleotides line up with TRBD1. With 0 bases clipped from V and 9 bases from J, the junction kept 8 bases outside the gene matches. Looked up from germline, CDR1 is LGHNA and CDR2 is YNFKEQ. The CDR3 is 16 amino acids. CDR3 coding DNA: TGTGCCAGCAGCCAAGATCCCGACAGGGTTAGTTCACCCCTCCACTTT. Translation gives CASSQDPDRVSSPLHF.

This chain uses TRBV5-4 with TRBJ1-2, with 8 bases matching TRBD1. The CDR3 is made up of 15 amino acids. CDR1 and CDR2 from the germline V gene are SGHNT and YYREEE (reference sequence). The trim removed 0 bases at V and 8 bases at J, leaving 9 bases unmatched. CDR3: CASSLEAGGPGGYTF. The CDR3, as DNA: TGTGCCAGCAGCTTGGAAGCAGGGGGCCCCGGGGGCTACACCTTC.

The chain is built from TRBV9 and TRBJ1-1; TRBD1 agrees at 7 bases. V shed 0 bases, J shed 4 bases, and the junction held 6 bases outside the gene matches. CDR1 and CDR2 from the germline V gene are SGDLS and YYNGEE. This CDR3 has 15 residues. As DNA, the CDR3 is TGTGCCAGCAGCGTAGGCGGAGGGGGCTTCACTGAAGCTTTCTTT. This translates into CASSVGGGGFTEAFF.

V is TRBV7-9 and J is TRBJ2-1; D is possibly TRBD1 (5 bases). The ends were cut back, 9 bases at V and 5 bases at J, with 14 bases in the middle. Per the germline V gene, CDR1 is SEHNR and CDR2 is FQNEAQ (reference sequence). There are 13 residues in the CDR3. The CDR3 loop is CARPRGPHNEQFF. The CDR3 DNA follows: TGTGCCAGACCAAGGGGTCCCCACAATGAGCAGTTCTTC.

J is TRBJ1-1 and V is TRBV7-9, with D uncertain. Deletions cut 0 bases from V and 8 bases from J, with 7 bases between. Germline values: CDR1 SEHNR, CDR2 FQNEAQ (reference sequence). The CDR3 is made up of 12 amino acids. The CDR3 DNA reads TGTGCCAGCAGCTTAGCGCTCTCAGAAGCTTTCTTT. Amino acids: CASSLALSEAFF.

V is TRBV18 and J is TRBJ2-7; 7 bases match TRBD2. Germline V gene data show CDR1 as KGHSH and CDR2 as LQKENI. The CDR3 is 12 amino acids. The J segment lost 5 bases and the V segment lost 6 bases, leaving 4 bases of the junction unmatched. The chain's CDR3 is CASSTGTNEQYV. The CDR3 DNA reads TGTGCCAGCTCTACTGGGACTAACGAGCAGTACGTC.

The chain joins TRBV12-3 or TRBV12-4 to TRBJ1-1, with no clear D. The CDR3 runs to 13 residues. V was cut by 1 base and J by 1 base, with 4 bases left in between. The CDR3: CASSLGWNTEAFF. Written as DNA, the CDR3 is TGTGCCAGCAGTTTAGGCTGGAACACTGAAGCTTTCTTT.

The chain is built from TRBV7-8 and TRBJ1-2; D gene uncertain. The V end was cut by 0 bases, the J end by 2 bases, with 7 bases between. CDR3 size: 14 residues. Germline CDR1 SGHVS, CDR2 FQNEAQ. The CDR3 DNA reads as TGTGCCAGCAGCTTAGCTTTCCCGAACTATGGCTACACCTTC. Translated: CASSLAFPNYGYTF.

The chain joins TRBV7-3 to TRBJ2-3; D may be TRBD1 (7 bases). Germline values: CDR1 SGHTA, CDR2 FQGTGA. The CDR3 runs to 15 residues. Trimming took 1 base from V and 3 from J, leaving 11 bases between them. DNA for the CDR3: TGTGCCAGCAGCTTAAAGGGGGCGGGGACAGATACGCAGTATTTT. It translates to CASSLKGAGTDTQYF.

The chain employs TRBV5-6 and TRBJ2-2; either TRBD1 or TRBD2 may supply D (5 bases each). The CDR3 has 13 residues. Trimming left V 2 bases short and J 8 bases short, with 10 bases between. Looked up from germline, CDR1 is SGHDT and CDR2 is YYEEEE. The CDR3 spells CASSLLGEGELFF. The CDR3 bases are TGTGCCAGCAGCTTATTGGGGGAAGGGGAGCTGTTTTTT.

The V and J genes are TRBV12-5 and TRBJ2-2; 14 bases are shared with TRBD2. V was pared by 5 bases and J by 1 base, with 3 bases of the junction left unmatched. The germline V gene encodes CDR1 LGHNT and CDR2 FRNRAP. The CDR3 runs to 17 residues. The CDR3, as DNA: TGTGCTAGTGGTCGCGGGACTAGCGGGGGGAACACCGGGGAGCTGTTTTTT. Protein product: CASGRGTSGGNTGELFF.

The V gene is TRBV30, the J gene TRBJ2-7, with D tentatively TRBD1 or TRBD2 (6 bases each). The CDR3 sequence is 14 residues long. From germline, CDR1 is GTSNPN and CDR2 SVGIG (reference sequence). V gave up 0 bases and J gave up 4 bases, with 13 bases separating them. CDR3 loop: CAWSVTRGPYEQYF. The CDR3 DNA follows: TGTGCCTGGAGTGTAACCCGGGGGCCGTACGAGCAGTACTTC.

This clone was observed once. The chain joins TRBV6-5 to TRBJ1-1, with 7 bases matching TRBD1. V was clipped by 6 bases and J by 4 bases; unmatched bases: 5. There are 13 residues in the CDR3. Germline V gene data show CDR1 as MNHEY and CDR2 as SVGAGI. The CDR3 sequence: CASRLTGATEAFF. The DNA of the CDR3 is TGTGCCAGCAGACTAACAGGGGCCACTGAAGCTTTCTTT.

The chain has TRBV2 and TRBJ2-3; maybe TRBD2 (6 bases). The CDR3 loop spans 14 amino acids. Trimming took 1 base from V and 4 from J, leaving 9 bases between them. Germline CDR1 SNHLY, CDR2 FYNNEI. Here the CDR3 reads CASSEGRGPDTQYF. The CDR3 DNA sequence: TGTGCCAGCAGTGAAGGGAGGGGCCCAGATACGCAGTATTTT. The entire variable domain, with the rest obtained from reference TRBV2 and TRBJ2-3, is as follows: EPEVTQTPSHQVTQMGQEVILRCVPISNHLYFYWYRQILGQKVEFLVSFYNNEISEKSEIFDDQFSVERPDGSNFTLKIRSTKLEDSAMYFCASSEGRGPDTQYFGPGTRLTVL.

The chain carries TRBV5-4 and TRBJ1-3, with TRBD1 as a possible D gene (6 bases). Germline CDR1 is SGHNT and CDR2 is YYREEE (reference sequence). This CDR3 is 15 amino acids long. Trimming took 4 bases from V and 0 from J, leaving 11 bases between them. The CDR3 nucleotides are TGTGCCAGCAGCCAGGACAGTTCCTCTGGAAACACCATATATTTT. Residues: CASSQDSSSGNTIYF. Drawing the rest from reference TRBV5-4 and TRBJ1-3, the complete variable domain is ETGVTQSPTHLIKTRGQQVTLRCSSQSGHNTVSWYQQALGQGPQFIFQYYREEENGRGNFPPRFSGLQFPNYSSELNVNALELDDSALYLCASSQDSSSGNTIYFGEGSWLTVV.

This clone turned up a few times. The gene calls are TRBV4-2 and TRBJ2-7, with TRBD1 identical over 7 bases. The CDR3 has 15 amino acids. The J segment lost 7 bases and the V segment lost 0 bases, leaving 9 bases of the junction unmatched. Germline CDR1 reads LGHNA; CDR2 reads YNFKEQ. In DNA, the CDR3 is TGTGCCAGCAGCCAAGATAGTAGGGGGCTAGGGGAGCAGTACTTC. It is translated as CASSQDSRGLGEQYF.

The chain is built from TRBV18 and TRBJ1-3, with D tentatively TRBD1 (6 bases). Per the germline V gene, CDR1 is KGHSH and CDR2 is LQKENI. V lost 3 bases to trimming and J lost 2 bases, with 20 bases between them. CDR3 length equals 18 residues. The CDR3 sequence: CASSPVDSGGAPGNTIYF. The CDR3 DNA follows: TGTGCCAGCTCACCCGTCGACTCGGGGGGGGCTCCTGGAAACACCATATATTTT. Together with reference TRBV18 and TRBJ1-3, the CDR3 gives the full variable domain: NAGVMQNPRHLVRRRGQEARLRCSPMKGHSHVYWYRQLPEEGLKFMVYLQKENIIDESGMPKERFSAEFPKEGPSILRIQQVVRGDSAAYFCASSPVDSGGAPGNTIYFGEGSWLTVV.

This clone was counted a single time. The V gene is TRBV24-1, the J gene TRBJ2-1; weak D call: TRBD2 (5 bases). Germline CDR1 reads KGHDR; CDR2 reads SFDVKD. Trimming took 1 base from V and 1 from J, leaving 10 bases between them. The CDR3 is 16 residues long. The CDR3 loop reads CATSDFGRGSYNEQFF. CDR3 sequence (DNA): TGTGCCACCAGTGATTTTGGACGAGGGTCCTACAATGAGCAGTTCTTC.

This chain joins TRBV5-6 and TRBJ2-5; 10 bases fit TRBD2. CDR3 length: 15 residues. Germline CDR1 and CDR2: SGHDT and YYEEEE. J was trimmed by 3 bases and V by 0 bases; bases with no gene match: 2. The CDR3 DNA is TGTGCCAGCAGCTTGGTTCTAGCGGGAGAAGAGACCCAGTACTTC. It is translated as CASSLVLAGEETQYF.